The rows below give T cell receptor beta chains drawn from one sample of a study of cytomegalovirus exposure and HLA in healthy donors. Assay used: immunoSEQ multiplex PCR; TCRdb lists only in-frame clones, some missing. The repertoire holds over 150,000 clones, about 85% seen once, with about 8.3% in the top ten. Sequenced sample: PBMCs. These receptors were taken from a man aged 25 to 40 in good health and CMV-seropositive. Each CDR3 is given with its conserved first and last residue. Each record gives: D gene, J gene, V gene, clone size, CDR3 protein, CDR3 DNA. A D gene is named only where the DNA matches it firmly. Expanded clones get a size class; other rows say once, few or many, or leave the size out.

TRBD1	TRBJ1-1	TRBV30	NA	CAWGDRENTEAFF	TGTGCCTGGGGGGACAGGGAGAACACTGAAGCTTTCTTT
NA	TRBJ1-1	TRBV10-2	few	CASRSRQNTEAFF	TGCGCCAGCAGATCCAGGCAGAACACTGAAGCTTTCTTT
TRBD2	TRBJ2-5	TRBV28	NA	CASSKGLAGGYGRETQYF	TGTGCCAGCAGCAAGGGACTAGCGGGAGGGTATGGGAGAGAGACCCAGTACTTC
TRBD1	TRBJ1-1	TRBV25-1	NA	CASSQGQVFTEAFF	TGTGCCAGCTCTCAAGGACAGGTCTTTACTGAAGCTTTCTTT
NA	TRBJ2-5	TRBV29-1	NA	CSAADQETQYF	TGCAGCGCTGCGGACCAAGAGACCCAGTACTTC
NA	TRBJ2-6	TRBV11-3	NA	CASSSTGTGANVLTF	TGTGCCAGCAGCTCAACAGGGACGGGGGCCAACGTCCTGACTTTC
NA	TRBJ2-7	TRBV19	few	CASSIQGLSPYEQYF	TGTGCCAGTAGTATTCAGGGGTTATCTCCCTACGAGCAGTACTTC
NA	TRBJ2-3	TRBV29-1	few	CSTLRGASTDTQYF	TGCAGCACCTTGCGGGGAGCTAGCACAGATACGCAGTATTTT
NA	TRBJ2-1	TRBV11-3	NA	CASSLGGDVYNEQFF	TGTGCCAGCAGCTTAGGGGGAGACGTCTACAATGAGCAGTTCTTC
NA	TRBJ2-1	TRBV10-3	few	CAISGTNILGNEQFF	TGTGCCATCAGTGGGACTAACATCTTGGGCAATGAGCAGTTCTTC
TRBD2	TRBJ2-3	TRBV5-1	once	CASSDPQRGPTDTQYF	TGCGCCAGCAGCGATCCCCAGCGGGGGCCGACAGATACGCAGTATTTT
TRBD2	TRBJ2-7	TRBV5-4	NA	CASSVAGGITEQYF	TGTGCCAGCAGCGTAGCGGGAGGGATTACCGAGCAGTACTTC
TRBD2	TRBJ2-7	TRBV5-1	NA	CASSRAGGGYEQYF	TGCGCCAGCAGCCGCGCGGGAGGTGGGTACGAGCAGTACTTC
TRBD2	TRBJ2-3	TRBV5-6	NA	CASSSLAGVVPDTQYF	TGTGCCAGCAGTTCCTTAGCGGGAGTGGTCCCAGATACGCAGTATTTT
NA	TRBJ1-4	TRBV30	NA	CAWRDSPYEKLFF	TGTGCCTGGAGGGACAGCCCTTATGAAAAACTGTTTTTT
NA	TRBJ1-1	TRBV19	NA	CASSTRQEYNTEAFF	TGTGCCAGTAGTACCCGACAGGAATACAACACTGAAGCTTTCTTT